This record covers a single T cell receptor beta chain. This CDR3 spans 15 amino acids. CDR1 is MGHRA, CDR2 YSYEKL, per germline. The trim removed 0 bases at V and 12 bases at J, leaving 8 bases unmatched. TCRdb's copy holds only in-frame clones and misses some; the assay was immunoSEQ multiplex PCR. Found here are more than 50,000 clones, over 85% of them singletons; the top ten hold over 3%. This sample was taken from a study of T cell changes during pregnancy in multiple sclerosis. Sequenced here: peripheral blood, sampled in the first trimester of pregnancy. The source is a female donor in good health, enrolled as a control in a pregnancy study. J is TRBJ1-6 and V is TRBV4-1; 7 nucleotides align to TRBD1. The DNA for the CDR3 is TGCGCCAGCAGCCAAGAGAGGGGGCGCGAGGAACCCCTCCACTTT. It encodes CASSQERGREEPLHF.